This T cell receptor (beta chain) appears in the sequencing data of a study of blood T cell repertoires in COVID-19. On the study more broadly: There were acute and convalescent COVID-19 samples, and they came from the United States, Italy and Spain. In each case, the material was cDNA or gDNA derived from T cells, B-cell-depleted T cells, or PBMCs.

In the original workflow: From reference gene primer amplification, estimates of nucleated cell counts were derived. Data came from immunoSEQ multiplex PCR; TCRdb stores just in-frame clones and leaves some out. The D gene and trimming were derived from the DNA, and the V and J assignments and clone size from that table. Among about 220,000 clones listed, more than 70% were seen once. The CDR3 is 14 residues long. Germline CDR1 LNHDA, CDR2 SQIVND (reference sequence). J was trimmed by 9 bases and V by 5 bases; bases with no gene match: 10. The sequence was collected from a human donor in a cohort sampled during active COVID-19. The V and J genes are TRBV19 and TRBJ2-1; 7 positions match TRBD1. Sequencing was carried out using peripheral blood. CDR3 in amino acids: CASSRDQSGGEQFF. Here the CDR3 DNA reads TGTGCCAGTAGTCGGGACCAGTCAGGGGGTGAGCAGTTCTTC.